This T cell receptor beta chain was recorded in a study of CD8+ T cells in alopecia areata. Study summary: Patients received oral tofacitinib, 5 to 10 mg twice daily, for moderate-to-severe alopecia areata.

Whole-study findings and limits: Lesional scalp, notably in alopecia totalis/universalis, had clonality above that of normal scalp.

Concerning this clone itself: Its specificity is unknown.

CDR3 size: 14 residues. V shed 3 bases and J 1 base; nucleotides not matched to a gene: 3. Germline CDR1 is SGHNT and CDR2 is YYREEE (reference sequence). Following RNA extraction, reverse transcription yielded cDNA that acted as the sequencing template. Profiled with immunoSEQ multiplex PCR; TCRdb holds only in-frame clones, not every one. This sample has about 130,000 clones, with around 49% found just once. Source: CD8+ T cells sorted from blood, taken at week 0. The receptor was derived from a human donor with alopecia areata. V usage is TRBV5-4 and J usage is TRBJ2-5; 7 bases are shared with TRBD2. Written as DNA, the CDR3 is TGTGCCAGCAGCTCCCCGGGGGGCCAAGAGACCCAGTACTTC. As protein: CASSSPGGQETQYF.